This TCR beta chain was retrieved from a study of cytomegalovirus exposure and HLA in healthy donors. Study-wide results and caveats: Through in vitro validation, three CMV-associated chains were shown to be specific for CMV antigens.

This PCR relied on a set of 60 Vbeta primers and 13 Jbeta primers. TCRdb's copy holds only in-frame clones and misses some; the assay was immunoSEQ multiplex PCR. The table shows about 190,000 clones, with about four fifths occurring only once. The CDR3 totals 15 residues. Germline CDR1 reads LNHDA; CDR2 reads SQIVND (reference sequence). V shed 3 bases and J 8 bases; nucleotides not matched to a gene: 9. On this clone: Its antigen is as yet unknown.

This clonotype was sampled from a woman aged 25 to 39 in good health and CMV-seropositive. This sequence joins TRBV19 and TRBJ1-4, with 7 nucleotides matching TRBD1. The sample was PBMCs. CDR3 region: CASSIRDSFGEKLFF. CDR3 sequence (DNA): TGTGCCAGTAGTATTCGGGACAGCTTCGGAGAAAAACTGTTTTTT.